The 15 T cell receptor beta chains presented below share a single source sample, sequenced in a study of T cells in Graves' hyperthyroidism and ophthalmopathy. From RNA transcripts, TCR beta CDR3 regions were amplified. RT-PCR in the first round (using the HTBI primer set) targeted the TCR CDR3. TCRdb re-called the multiplex PCR reads with MiXCR, one entry per CDR3 protein. The sample has approximately 600,000 distinct CDR3 sequences, around 14% seen once. Sequencing was done on a sample of blood. Receptor source: a woman in her twenties or thirties with Graves' hyperthyroidism that later progressed to Graves' ophthalmopathy.

The sample holds many counts of this clonotype. The J gene is TRBJ2-7, the V gene TRBV12-3 or TRBV12-4; a weak D match, TRBD2 (5 bases). Trimming took 5 bases from V and 2 from J, leaving 16 bases between them. This CDR3 comprises 15 residues. The CDR3 DNA sequence: TGTGCCAGCAGTAACACCCGCGGGCGCCCCTACGAGCAGTACTTC. Protein: CASSNTRGRPYEQYF.

This clonotype occurred many times. The V call is TRBV7-2, the J call TRBJ2-7; D call uncertain. CDR3 length equals 14 residues. V was clipped by 5 bases and J by 0 bases, with 11 bases between them. CDR1 and CDR2 from the germline V gene are SGHTA and FQGNSA. CDR3 sequence reads: CASSQERTSYEQYF. The CDR3 region has the DNA TGTGCCAGCAGCCAGGAGAGGACCTCCTACGAGCAGTACTTC.

This clonotype has ten or more counts. The rearrangement joins TRBV12-3 or TRBV12-4 to TRBJ1-1; the match to TRBD1 covers 8 bases. V dropped 6 bases and J dropped 4; count of bases not matched to a gene: 7. The CDR3 runs 14 residues. The CDR3, as DNA: TGTGCCAGCAGCCCAGGGGGCTGGAGCACTGAAGCTTTCTTT. It encodes CASSPGGWSTEAFF.

This clonotype was observed many times. The J gene is TRBJ1-2, the V gene TRBV11-2; 7 positions agree with TRBD1. Germline CDR1 and CDR2: SGHAT and FQNNGV. J was trimmed by 4 bases and V by 0 bases; bases with no gene match: 2. The CDR3 has 14 amino acids. CDR3 nucleotide sequence: TGTGCCAGCAGCTTAGAGGCAGGGGGCTATGGCTACACCTTC. Protein: CASSLEAGGYGYTF.

This clonotype was observed many times. The chain couples TRBV7-2 to TRBJ2-7; no definite D call. The V end was cut by 2 bases, the J end by 5 bases, with 4 bases between. Germline V gives CDR1 SGHTA, CDR2 FQGNSA. The length of the CDR3 is 11 residues. The CDR3 DNA is TGTGCCAGCAGCTTAAGGAACGAGCAGTACTTC. As protein: CASSLRNEQYF.

The table lists this clonotype with a few counts. The V and J genes are TRBV27 and TRBJ2-3, with 7 bases identical to TRBD1. Trimming at V came to 4 bases and at J to 4 bases, leaving 8 bases not matched to a gene. Germline CDR1 and CDR2: MNHEY and SMNVEV (reference sequence). The length of the CDR3 is 15 residues. The chain's CDR3 is CASSWRRGLADTQYF. The CDR3 region has the DNA TGTGCCAGCAGTTGGCGCAGGGGGTTGGCAGATACGCAGTATTTT.

The chain has TRBV7-9 and TRBJ2-5; D might be TRBD1 or TRBD2, each matching 5 bases. The CDR3 consists of 14 residues. Trimming took 5 bases from V and 4 from J, leaving 14 bases between them. The germline V gene encodes CDR1 SEHNR and CDR2 FQNEAQ (reference sequence). CDR3 sequence: CASSGTVGGETQYF. In DNA form, the CDR3 reads TGTGCCAGCAGCGGGACGGTCGGCGGAGAGACCCAGTACTTC.

This clonotype was counted ten times or more. This chain uses TRBV6-2 or TRBV6-3 with TRBJ2-2; 8 bases map to TRBD1. This CDR3 is built from 20 residues. The germline gives CDR1 MNHEY, CDR2 SVGEGT. V was clipped by 2 bases and J by 6 bases; unmatched bases: 20. As DNA, the CDR3 is TGTGCCAGCAGTTACCGCCCGGGACAGGCACTAGCCCGAGCGTCCGGGGAGCTGTTTTTT. This gives the protein CASSYRPGQALARASGELFF.

This clonotype was found many times. The chain recombines TRBV27 with TRBJ1-1; no clear D gene. The CDR3 is 12 amino acids. Trimming removed 6 bases from V and 1 base from J, with 6 bases in between. Per the germline V gene, CDR1 is MNHEY and CDR2 is SMNVEV (reference sequence). The chain's CDR3 is CASSSGNTEAFF. The DNA for the CDR3 is TGTGCCAGCAGCTCCGGGAACACTGAAGCTTTCTTT.

This clonotype was recorded a few times. The V call is TRBV15, the J call TRBJ1-2; D not certain. Per the germline V gene, CDR1 is LNHNV and CDR2 is YYDKDF (reference sequence). V was pared by 0 bases and J by 4 bases, with 15 bases between. The CDR3 has 16 residues. As DNA, the CDR3 is TGTGCCACCAGCAGAGATCAAGAGGGTAATCTCTATGGCTACACCTTC. Its protein is CATSRDQEGNLYGYTF.

This clonotype was picked up many times. V usage is TRBV12-3 or TRBV12-4 and J usage is TRBJ1-5, with a tentative D call TRBD1 (5 bases). The CDR3 is 15 amino acids. V lost 3 bases and J 6 bases, leaving 15 bases between the germline ends. CDR3 nucleotide sequence: TGTGCCAGCAGTTTGGGGGTGGGCATAGGTCAGCCCCAGCATTTT. As protein: CASSLGVGIGQPQHF.

The sample holds many counts of this clonotype. The rearrangement joins TRBV12-3 or TRBV12-4 to TRBJ2-3; D not certain. V shed 6 bases and J shed 0 bases, with 7 bases lying between them. The CDR3 consists of 13 residues. The CDR3 loop reads CASRMESTDTQYF. CDR3 DNA: TGTGCCAGCAGGATGGAGAGCACAGATACGCAGTATTTT.

The CDR3 region has the DNA TGTGCCAGCAGCCGCGGGGAGGCGGGAGTCAATGAGCAGTTCTTC. It codes for CASSRGEAGVNEQFF. The chain combines TRBV7-8 with TRBJ2-1, with 7 bases that match TRBD2. The CDR3 sequence is 15 residues long. The ends lost 5 bases at V and 6 bases at J; junction bases unmatched: 10. Germline lookup yields CDR1 SGHVS and CDR2 FQNEAQ.

This clonotype has more than one count but fewer than ten. A read error may explain this, as a much larger clone is one base away. This chain joins TRBV29-1 and TRBJ1-2; 8 bases match TRBD1. Trimming removed 7 bases from V and 13 bases from J; junction bases left unmatched: 23. In germline, CDR1 is SQVTM, CDR2 ANQGSEA. This CDR3 is built from 15 residues. In DNA form, the CDR3 reads TGCAGCGCCCACAGGGGGGATTCCGATAGGGAACGCTGCACCTTC. Translating it yields CSAHRGDSDRERCTF.

This sequence joins TRBV15 and TRBJ1-2, with D possibly TRBD1 on 5 matching bases. The CDR3 has 15 residues. In germline, CDR1 is LNHNV, CDR2 YYDKDF (reference sequence). Trimming shortened V by 1 base and J by 5 bases, and 14 bases separated the two germline ends. For the CDR3, the DNA is TGTGCCACCAGCAGAGTGGGGCAGGCCCATTATGGCTACACCTTC. Residues: CATSRVGQAHYGYTF.